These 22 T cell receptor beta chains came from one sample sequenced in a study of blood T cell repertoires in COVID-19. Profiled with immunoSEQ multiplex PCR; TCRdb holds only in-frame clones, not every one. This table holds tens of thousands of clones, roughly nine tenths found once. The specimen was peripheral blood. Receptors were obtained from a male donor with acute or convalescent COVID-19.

Here the CDR3 DNA reads TGTGCCAGCAGCCGCTCGGACAGGAACTATGGCTACACCTTC. The encoded protein is CASSRSDRNYGYTF. This sequence joins TRBV3-1 (or the pseudogene TRBV3-2) and TRBJ1-2; 7 bases agree with TRBD1. J lost 2 bases, V lost 4 bases, and 4 bases had no gene match. CDR1 is LGHDT, CDR2 YNNKEL, per germline (reference sequence). This CDR3 comprises 14 residues.

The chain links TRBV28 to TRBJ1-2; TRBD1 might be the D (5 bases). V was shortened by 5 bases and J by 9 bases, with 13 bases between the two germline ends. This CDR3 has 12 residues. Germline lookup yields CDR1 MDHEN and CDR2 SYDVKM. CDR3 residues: CASSLTEGSYTF. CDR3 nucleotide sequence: TGTGCCAGCAGTCTCACGGAGGGGAGCTACACCTTC.

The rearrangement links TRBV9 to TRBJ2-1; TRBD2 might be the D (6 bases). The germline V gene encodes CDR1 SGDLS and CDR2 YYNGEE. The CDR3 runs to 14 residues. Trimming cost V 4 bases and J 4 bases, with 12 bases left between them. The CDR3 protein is CASSSRTTYNEQFF. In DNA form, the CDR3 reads TGTGCCAGCAGCTCTAGGACTACTTACAATGAGCAGTTCTTC.

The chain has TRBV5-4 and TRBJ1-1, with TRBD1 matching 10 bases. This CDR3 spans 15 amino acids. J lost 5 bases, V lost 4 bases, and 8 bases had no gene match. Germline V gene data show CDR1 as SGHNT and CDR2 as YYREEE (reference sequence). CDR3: CASSPRTGGITEAFF. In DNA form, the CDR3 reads TGTGCCAGCAGCCCCCGGACAGGGGGAATTACTGAAGCTTTCTTT.

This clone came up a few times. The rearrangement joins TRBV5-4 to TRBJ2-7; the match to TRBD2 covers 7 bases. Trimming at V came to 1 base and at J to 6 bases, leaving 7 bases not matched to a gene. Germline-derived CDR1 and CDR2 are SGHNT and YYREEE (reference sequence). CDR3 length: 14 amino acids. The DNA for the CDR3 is TGTGCCAGCAGCTTGACCAGCGGGGCAGCCGAGCAGTACTTC. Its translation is CASSLTSGAAEQYF.

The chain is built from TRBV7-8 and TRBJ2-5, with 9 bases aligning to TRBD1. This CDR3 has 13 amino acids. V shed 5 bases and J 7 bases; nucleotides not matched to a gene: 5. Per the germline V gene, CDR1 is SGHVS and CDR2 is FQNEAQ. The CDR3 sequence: CASSQGQGWTQYF. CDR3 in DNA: TGTGCCAGCAGCCAAGGACAGGGGTGGACCCAGTACTTC.

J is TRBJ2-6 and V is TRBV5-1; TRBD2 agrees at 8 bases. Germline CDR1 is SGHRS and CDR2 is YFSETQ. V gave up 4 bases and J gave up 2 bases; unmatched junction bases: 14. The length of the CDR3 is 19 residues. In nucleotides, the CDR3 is TGCGCCAGCAGCCGGGGGGGGCTGGCGGGGCCCACTGGGGCCAACGTCCTGACTTTC. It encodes CASSRGGLAGPTGANVLTF.

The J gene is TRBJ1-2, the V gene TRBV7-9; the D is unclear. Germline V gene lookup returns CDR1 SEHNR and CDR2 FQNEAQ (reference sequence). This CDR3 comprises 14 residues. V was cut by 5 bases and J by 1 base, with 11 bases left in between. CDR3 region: CASSDTNFNYGYTF. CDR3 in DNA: TGTGCCAGCAGCGACACCAACTTTAACTATGGCTACACCTTC.

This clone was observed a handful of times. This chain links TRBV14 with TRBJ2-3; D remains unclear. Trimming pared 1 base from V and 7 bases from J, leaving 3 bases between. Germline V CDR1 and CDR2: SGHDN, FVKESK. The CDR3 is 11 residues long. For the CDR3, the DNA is TGTGCCAGCAGCCAAGCTTATACGCAGTATTTT. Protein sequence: CASSQAYTQYF.

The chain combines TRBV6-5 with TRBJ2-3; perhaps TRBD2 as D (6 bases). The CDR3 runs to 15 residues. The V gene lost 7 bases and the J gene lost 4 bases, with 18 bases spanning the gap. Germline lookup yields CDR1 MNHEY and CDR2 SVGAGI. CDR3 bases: TGTGCCAGCATGGGGGAAGCTAGCGTGCCAGATACGCAGTATTTT. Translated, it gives CASMGEASVPDTQYF.

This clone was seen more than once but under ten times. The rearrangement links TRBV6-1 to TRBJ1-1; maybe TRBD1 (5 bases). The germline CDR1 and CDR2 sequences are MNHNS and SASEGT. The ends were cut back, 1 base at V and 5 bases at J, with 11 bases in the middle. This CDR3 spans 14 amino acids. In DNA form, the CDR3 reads TGTGCCAGCAGTGAAGGGGGGGGGAGAACTGAAGCTTTCTTT. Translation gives CASSEGGGRTEAFF.

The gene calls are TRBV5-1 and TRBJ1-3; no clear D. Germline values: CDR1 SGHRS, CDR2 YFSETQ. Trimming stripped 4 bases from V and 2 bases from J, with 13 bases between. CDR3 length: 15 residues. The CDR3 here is CASSLGLSTGNTIYF. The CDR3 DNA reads TGCGCCAGCAGCCTAGGCTTGAGCACTGGAAACACCATATATTTT.

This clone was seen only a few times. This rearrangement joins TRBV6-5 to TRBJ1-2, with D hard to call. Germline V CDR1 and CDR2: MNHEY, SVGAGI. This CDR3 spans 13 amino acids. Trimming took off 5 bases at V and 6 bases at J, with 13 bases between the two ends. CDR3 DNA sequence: TGTGCCAGCAGTACCAAAAGCGGGGATGGCTACACCTTC. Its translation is CASSTKSGDGYTF.

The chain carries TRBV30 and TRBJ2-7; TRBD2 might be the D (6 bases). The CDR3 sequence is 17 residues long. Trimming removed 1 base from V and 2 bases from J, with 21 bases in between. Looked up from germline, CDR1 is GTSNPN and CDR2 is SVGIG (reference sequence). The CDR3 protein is CAWSAPPGLAITYEQYF. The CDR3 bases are TGTGCCTGGAGTGCCCCACCTGGGCTAGCGATTACCTACGAGCAGTACTTC.

The CDR3 DNA reads TGTGCCAGCAGCTTGACAAGGAACTCTGGAAACACCATATATTTT. Residues: CASSLTRNSGNTIYF. The chain uses TRBV13 and TRBJ1-3, with no clear D. Trimming stripped 3 bases from V and 0 bases from J, with 9 bases between. Looked up from germline, CDR1 is PRHDT and CDR2 is FYEKMQ (reference sequence). There are 15 residues in the CDR3.

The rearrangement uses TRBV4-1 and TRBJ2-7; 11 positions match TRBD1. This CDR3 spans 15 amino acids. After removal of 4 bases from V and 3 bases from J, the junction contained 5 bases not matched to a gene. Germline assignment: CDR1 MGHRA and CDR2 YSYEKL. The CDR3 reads CASSLGQGVYYEQYF. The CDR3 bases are TGCGCCAGCAGCCTGGGACAGGGGGTCTACTACGAGCAGTACTTC.

The CDR3 nucleotides read TGTGCCAGCTCAACTCTACCCCCTAGCGTCGGCTCCTACAATGAGCAGTTCTTC. Protein product: CASSTLPPSVGSYNEQFF. This sequence joins TRBV18 and TRBJ2-1, with D perhaps TRBD2 (6 bases). V dropped 5 bases and J dropped 0 bases, with 20 bases sitting between them. Germline values: CDR1 KGHSH, CDR2 LQKENI. CDR3 size: 18 residues.

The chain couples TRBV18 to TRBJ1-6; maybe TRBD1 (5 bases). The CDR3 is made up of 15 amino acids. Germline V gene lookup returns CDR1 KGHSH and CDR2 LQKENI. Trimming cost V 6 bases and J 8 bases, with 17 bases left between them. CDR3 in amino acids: CASSQGTRVDSPLHF. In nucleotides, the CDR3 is TGTGCCAGCTCGCAGGGAACCAGGGTTGATTCACCCCTCCACTTT.

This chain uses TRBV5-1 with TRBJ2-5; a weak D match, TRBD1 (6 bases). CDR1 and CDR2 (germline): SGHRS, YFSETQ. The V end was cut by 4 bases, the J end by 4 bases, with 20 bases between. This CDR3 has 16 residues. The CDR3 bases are TGCGCCAGCAGCCCCCAACCAGGACAACAGGGAGAGACCCAGTACTTC. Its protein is CASSPQPGQQGETQYF.

The CDR3 loop reads CASSGQGSQPQHF. In DNA form, the CDR3 reads TGTGCCAGCAGTGGACAGGGCAGTCAGCCCCAGCATTTT. The rearrangement joins TRBV6-4 to TRBJ1-5; TRBD1 matches at 7 bases. CDR1 is MRHNA, CDR2 SNTAGT, per germline. The CDR3 is 13 residues long. With 4 bases clipped from V and 6 bases from J, the junction kept 3 bases outside the gene matches.

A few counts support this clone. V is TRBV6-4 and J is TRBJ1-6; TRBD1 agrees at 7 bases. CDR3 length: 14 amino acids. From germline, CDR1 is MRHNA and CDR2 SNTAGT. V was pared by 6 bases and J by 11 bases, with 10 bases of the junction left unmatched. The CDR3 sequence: CASSAQGTGTPLHF. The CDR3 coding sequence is TGTGCCAGCAGCGCACAGGGGACGGGGACACCCCTCCACTTT.

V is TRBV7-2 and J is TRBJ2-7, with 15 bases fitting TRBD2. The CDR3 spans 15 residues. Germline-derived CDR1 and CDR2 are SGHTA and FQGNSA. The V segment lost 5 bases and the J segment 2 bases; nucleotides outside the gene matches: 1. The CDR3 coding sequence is TGTGCCAGCAGCCGGACTAGCGGGGGGGCCTACGAGCAGTACTTC. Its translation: CASSRTSGGAYEQYF.